This T cell receptor (beta chain) was documented in a study of Graves' ophthalmopathy and Graves' hyperthyroidism. Amplifying from RNA transcripts, the study obtained TCR beta CDR3 regions. The first round was an RT-PCR with HTBI primers, and the second round was a multiplex PCR. A single record per CDR3 protein comes from TCRdb applying MiXCR to the multiplex PCR reads. The data hold around 520,000 distinct CDR3 sequences, with roughly 39% observed a single time. Looked up from germline, CDR1 is MNHEY and CDR2 is SVGAGI. There are 13 residues in the CDR3. Points on this clonotype: A much bigger clone sits one base away, suggesting this may be a read error.

The rearrangement uses TRBV6-5 and TRBJ1-2; 8 bases agree with TRBD1. The sequence derives from an adult man with Graves' hyperthyroidism. Sequencing was performed on peripheral blood or thyroid tissue (not recorded which). Here the CDR3 reads CAGSYATGDGYTF. The DNA for the CDR3 is TGTGCCGGCAGTTATGCGACAGGGGATGGCTACACCTTC.